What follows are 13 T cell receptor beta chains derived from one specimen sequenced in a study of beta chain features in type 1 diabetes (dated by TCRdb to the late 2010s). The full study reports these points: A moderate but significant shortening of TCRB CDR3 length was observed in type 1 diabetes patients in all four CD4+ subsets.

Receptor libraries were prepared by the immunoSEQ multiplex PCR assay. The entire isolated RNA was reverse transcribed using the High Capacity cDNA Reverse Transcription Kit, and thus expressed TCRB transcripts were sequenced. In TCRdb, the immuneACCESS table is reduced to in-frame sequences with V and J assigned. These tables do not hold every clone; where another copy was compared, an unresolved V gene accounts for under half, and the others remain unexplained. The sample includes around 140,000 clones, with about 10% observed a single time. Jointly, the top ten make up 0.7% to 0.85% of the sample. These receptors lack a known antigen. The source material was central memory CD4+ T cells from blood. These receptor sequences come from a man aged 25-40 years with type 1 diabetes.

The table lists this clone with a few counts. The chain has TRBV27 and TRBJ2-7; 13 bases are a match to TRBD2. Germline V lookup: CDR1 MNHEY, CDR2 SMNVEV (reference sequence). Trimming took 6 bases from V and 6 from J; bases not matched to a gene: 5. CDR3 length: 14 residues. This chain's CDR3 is CASSRLAGGAEQYF. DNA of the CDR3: TGTGCCAGCAGCAGACTAGCGGGGGGAGCCGAGCAGTACTTC.

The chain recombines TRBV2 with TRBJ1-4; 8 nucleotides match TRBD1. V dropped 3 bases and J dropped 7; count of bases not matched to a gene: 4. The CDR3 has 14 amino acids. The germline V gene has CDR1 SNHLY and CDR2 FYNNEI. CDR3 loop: CASSEQGAVEKLFF. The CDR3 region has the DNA TGTGCCAGCAGTGAGCAGGGGGCGGTTGAAAAACTGTTTTTT.

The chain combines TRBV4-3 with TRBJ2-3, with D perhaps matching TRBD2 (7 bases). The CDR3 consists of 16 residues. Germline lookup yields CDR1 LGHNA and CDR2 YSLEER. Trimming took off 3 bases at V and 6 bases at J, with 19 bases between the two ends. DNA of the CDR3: TGCGCCAGCAGCCAGTCGGTACGCGGGGGCAGCGATACGCAGTATTTT. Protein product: CASSQSVRGGSDTQYF.

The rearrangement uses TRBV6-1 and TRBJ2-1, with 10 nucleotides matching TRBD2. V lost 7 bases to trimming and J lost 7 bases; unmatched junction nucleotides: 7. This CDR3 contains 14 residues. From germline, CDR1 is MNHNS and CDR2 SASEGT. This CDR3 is CASILAGRGNEQFF. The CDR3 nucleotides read TGTGCCAGCATACTAGCGGGGCGCGGTAATGAGCAGTTCTTC.

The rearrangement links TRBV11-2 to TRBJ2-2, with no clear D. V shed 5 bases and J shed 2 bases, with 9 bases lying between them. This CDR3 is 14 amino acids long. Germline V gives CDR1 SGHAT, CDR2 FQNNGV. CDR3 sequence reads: CASSRQVNTGELFF. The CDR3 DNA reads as TGTGCCAGCAGCCGCCAGGTTAACACCGGGGAGCTGTTTTTT.

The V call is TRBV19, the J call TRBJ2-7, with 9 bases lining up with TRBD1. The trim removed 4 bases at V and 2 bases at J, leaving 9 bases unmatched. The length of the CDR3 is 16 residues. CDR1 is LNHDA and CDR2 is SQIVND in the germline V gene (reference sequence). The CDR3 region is CASSRMTGGFPYEQYF. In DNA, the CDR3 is TGTGCCAGTAGTAGAATGACAGGGGGATTCCCCTACGAGCAGTACTTC. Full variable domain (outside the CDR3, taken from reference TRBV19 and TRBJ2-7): DGGITQSPKYLFRKEGQNVTLSCEQNLNHDAMYWYRQDPGQGLRLIYYSQIVNDFQKGDIAEGYSVSREKKESFPLTVTSAQKNPTAFYLCASSRMTGGFPYEQYFGPGTRLTVT.

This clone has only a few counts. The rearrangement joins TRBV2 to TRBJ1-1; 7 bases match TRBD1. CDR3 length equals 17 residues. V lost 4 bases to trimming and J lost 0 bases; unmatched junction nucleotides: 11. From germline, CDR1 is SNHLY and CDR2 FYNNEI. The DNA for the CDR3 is TGTGCCAGCAGTGGAAAGAACCTGGGACAGTTGAACACTGAAGCTTTCTTT. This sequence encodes CASSGKNLGQLNTEAFF.

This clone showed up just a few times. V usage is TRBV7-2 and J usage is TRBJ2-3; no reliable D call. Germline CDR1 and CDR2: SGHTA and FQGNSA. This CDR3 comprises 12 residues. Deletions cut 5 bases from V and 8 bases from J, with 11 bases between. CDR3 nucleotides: TGTGCCAGCAGCCTAGTATACGGTACGCAGTATTTT. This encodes CASSLVYGTQYF.

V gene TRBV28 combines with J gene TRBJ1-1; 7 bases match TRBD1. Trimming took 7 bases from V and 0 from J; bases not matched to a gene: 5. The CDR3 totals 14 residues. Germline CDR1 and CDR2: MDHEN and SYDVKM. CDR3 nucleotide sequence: TGTGCCAGCACAAAGGGGGCTATGAACACTGAAGCTTTCTTT. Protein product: CASTKGAMNTEAFF.

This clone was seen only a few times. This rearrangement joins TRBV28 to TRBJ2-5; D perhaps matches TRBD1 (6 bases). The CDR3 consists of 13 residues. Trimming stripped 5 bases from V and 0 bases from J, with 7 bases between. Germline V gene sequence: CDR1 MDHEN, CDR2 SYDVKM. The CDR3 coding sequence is TGTGCCAGCAGTGACAGGAACCAAGAGACCCAGTACTTC. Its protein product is CASSDRNQETQYF.

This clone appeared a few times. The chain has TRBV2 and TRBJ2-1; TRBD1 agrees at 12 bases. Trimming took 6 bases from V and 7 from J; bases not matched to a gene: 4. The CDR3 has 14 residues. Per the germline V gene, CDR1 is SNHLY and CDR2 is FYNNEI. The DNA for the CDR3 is TGTGCCAGCAGCGGGACAGGGGGCTGGAATGAGCAGTTCTTC. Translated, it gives CASSGTGGWNEQFF. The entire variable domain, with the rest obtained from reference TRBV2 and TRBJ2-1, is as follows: EPEVTQTPSHQVTQMGQEVILRCVPISNHLYFYWYRQILGQKVEFLVSFYNNEISEKSEIFDDQFSVERPDGSNFTLKIRSTKLEDSAMYFCASSGTGGWNEQFFGPGTRLTVL.

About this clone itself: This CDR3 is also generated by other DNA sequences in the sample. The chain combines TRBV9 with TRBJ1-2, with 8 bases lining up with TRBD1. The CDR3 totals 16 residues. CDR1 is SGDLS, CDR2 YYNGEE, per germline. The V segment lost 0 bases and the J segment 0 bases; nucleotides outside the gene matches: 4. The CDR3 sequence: CASSVGGTGSNYGYTF. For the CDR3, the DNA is TGTGCCAGCAGCGTAGGAGGGACAGGCTCTAACTATGGCTACACCTTC.

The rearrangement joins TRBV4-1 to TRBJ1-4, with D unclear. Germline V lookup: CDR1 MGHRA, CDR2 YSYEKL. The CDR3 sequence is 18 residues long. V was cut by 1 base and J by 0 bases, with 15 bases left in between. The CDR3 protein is CASSQGGSGTSTNEKLFF. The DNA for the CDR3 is TGCGCCAGCAGCCAAGGCGGGTCGGGAACTTCAACTAATGAAAAACTGTTTTTT.